This T cell receptor (beta chain) comes out of a study of early T cells in non-severe SARS-CoV-2 infection. About the research overall: Sequencing targeted bulk RNA from unsorted whole blood, leaving chains unpaired. Whole-study results and caveats: Database matching using VDJdb favored anti-spike CD8 responses, with private and CD4 specificities left missing.

Notes on this clonotype: Its antigen is still unknown. A much bigger clone sits one base away, suggesting this may be a read error.

The V end lost 4 bases, the J end lost 3 bases, and 3 bases lay between the germline ends. The CDR3 is 11 amino acids. Germline V gene lookup returns CDR1 MDHEN and CDR2 SYDVKM. Individual cDNA molecules carried attached unique molecular identifiers. TCRdb used MiXCR to reprocess the 5' RACE reads, holding one entry per CDR3 protein. This table has tens of thousands of distinct CDR3 sequences, under 9.5% appearing once. The chain combines TRBV28 with TRBJ2-5; D gene unclear. Sequencing was performed on whole blood. The receptor comes from an adult who was a healthcare worker with PCR-confirmed SARS-CoV-2 infection or an uninfected control (not recorded which). CDR3 amino acids: CASSSKETQYF. The CDR3 region has the DNA TGTGCCAGCAGTTCCAAAGAGACCCAGTACTTC.